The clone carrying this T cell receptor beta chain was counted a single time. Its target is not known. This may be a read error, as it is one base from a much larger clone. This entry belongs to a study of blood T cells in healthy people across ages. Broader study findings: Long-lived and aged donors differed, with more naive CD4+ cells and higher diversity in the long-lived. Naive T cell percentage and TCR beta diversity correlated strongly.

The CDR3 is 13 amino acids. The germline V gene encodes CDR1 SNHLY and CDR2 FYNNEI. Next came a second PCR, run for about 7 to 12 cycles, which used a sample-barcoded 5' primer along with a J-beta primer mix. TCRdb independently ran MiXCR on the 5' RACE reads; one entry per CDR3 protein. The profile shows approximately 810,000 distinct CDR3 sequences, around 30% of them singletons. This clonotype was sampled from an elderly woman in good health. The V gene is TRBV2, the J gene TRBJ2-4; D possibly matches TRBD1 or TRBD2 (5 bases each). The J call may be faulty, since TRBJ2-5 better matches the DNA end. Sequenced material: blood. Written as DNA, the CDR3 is TGTGCCAGCAGTACGACTTGGGGGGAGACCCAGTACTTC. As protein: CASSTTWGETQYF.